Below are 21 T cell receptor beta chains sequenced from a single sample in a study of T cell changes during pregnancy in multiple sclerosis. Profiled with immunoSEQ multiplex PCR; TCRdb holds only in-frame clones, not every one. The sample includes roughly 86,000 clones, approximately 92% of them seen just once. The material was peripheral blood, obtained in the first trimester of pregnancy. The receptors were gathered from a female donor with multiple sclerosis, enrolled in a pregnancy study.

The genes are TRBV19 and TRBJ1-4, with D uncertain. CDR1 and CDR2 from the germline V gene are LNHDA and SQIVND (reference sequence). The V end was cut by 5 bases, the J end by 0 bases, with 10 bases between. The CDR3 contains 15 residues. CDR3: CASSVTGTTNEKLFF. CDR3 sequence (DNA): TGTGCCAGTAGTGTCACCGGGACAACTAATGAAAAACTGTTTTTT.

V is TRBV5-1 and J is TRBJ2-5; 7 bases agree with TRBD1. Losses at the gene ends were 0 bases for V and 5 bases for J; bases not matched to a gene: 7. In germline, CDR1 is SGHRS, CDR2 YFSETQ. The CDR3 sequence is 15 residues long. CDR3 loop: CASSLAGTVTETQYF. The CDR3 coding sequence is TGCGCCAGCAGCTTGGCCGGGACAGTAACTGAGACCCAGTACTTC.

This rearrangement joins TRBV11-1 to TRBJ2-1, with D unclear. The CDR3 has 14 residues. V lost 3 bases, J lost 0 bases, and 6 bases lay in between. CDR1 and CDR2 from the germline V gene are SGHAT and FQDESV (reference sequence). The CDR3 DNA is TGTGCCAGCAGCTTCGGTCGCTCCTACAATGAGCAGTTCTTC. Its protein is CASSFGRSYNEQFF. Variable domain in full (rest from reference TRBV11-1 and TRBJ2-1): EAEVAQSPRYKITEKSQAVAFWCDPISGHATLYWYRQILGQGPELLVQFQDESVVDDSQLPKDRFSAERLKGVDSTLKIQPAELGDSAMYLCASSFGRSYNEQFFGPGTRLTVL.

The gene calls are TRBV5-8 and TRBJ2-2; TRBD1 aligns across 8 bases. This CDR3 spans 16 amino acids. V gave up 4 bases and J gave up 2 bases; unmatched junction bases: 7. Germline V gene lookup returns CDR1 SGHTS and CDR2 YDEGEE. CDR3: CASSTWTGINTGELFF. Here the CDR3 DNA reads TGTGCCAGCAGCACATGGACAGGGATTAACACCGGGGAGCTGTTTTTT.

The chain joins TRBV7-9 to TRBJ2-5; possibly TRBD1 for D (7 bases). CDR1 is SEHNR, CDR2 FQNEAQ, per germline (reference sequence). Trimming left V 5 bases short and J 5 bases short, with 18 bases between. The CDR3 runs to 15 residues. CDR3 residues: CASSPPGAGGETQYF. The CDR3 DNA follows: TGTGCCAGCAGCCCACCTGGGGCAGGGGGGGAGACCCAGTACTTC.

This clone was counted a single time. V usage is TRBV6-1 and J usage is TRBJ2-7, with TRBD2 matching over 13 bases. Trimming removed 5 bases from V and 5 bases from J; junction bases left unmatched: 6. This CDR3 spans 15 amino acids. Germline CDR1 and CDR2: MNHNS and SASEGT. The CDR3 sequence is CASSFRLAGGHEQYF. In DNA, the CDR3 is TGTGCCAGCAGTTTTCGACTAGCGGGAGGCCACGAGCAGTACTTC.

The chain combines TRBV28 with TRBJ2-1, with D maybe TRBD2 (5 bases). CDR1 and CDR2 (germline): MDHEN, SYDVKM. There are 14 residues in the CDR3. Trimming shortened V by 6 bases and J by 12 bases, and 21 bases separated the two germline ends. CDR3 DNA sequence: TGTGCCAGCAGCTCAGGCGGACTCAAAGTGCGGCAGTTCTTC. Amino acid sequence: CASSSGGLKVRQFF.

About this clone: The germline gene is not matched at one end of the junction; a read error may be the cause. The chain employs TRBV7-7 and TRBJ2-7; 12 bases fit TRBD1. Germline-derived CDR1 and CDR2 are SSHAT and FNYEAQ (reference sequence). This CDR3 has 14 amino acids. CDR3 protein: CASSQGQGAGEQYF. CDR3 DNA sequence: TGTGCTAGCAGCCAGGGACAGGGGGCAGGGGAGCAGTACTTC.

This clone was detected a few times. The gene calls are TRBV15 and TRBJ1-2; tentatively, D is TRBD1 (5 bases). Germline V gene data show CDR1 as LNHNV and CDR2 as YYDKDF (reference sequence). Between the trimmed V and J ends, which lost 0 bases and 5 bases, there was a span of 13 bases. This CDR3 contains 15 residues. This CDR3 reads CATSRDTGYLYGYTF. The CDR3 DNA reads TGTGCCACCAGCAGAGATACAGGCTACCTTTATGGCTACACCTTC. The whole variable domain, filled in from reference TRBV15 and TRBJ1-2, reads DAMVIQNPRYQVTQFGKPVTLSCSQTLNHNVMYWYQQKSSQAPKLLFHYYDKDFNNEADTPDNFQSRRPNTSFCFLDIRSPGLGDTAMYLCATSRDTGYLYGYTFGSGTRLTVV.

V and J are TRBV2 and TRBJ1-1, with unresolved D. CDR3 length equals 13 residues. Germline V CDR1 and CDR2: SNHLY, FYNNEI. V was cut by 4 bases and J by 1 base, with 7 bases left in between. CDR3 region: CASSVAGNTEAFF. The CDR3 DNA sequence: TGTGCCAGCAGTGTGGCGGGGAACACTGAAGCTTTCTTT.

The chain combines TRBV27 with TRBJ2-1; 7 nucleotides agree with TRBD2. The germline gives CDR1 MNHEY, CDR2 SMNVEV (reference sequence). The CDR3 length is 14 residues. Trimming cost V 5 bases and J 7 bases; bases outside gene matches: 8. The DNA for the CDR3 is TGTGCCAGCAGTAAGGCGGGAGATTTTAATGAGCAGTTCTTC. This encodes CASSKAGDFNEQFF.

This clone is a singleton in its sample. The V and J genes are TRBV29-1 and TRBJ2-7; D remains ambiguous. V shed 8 bases and J shed 3 bases, with 17 bases lying between them. Looked up from germline, CDR1 is SQVTM and CDR2 is ANQGSEA. The CDR3 length is 13 residues. As DNA, the CDR3 is TGCAGCCCGACCCGGGTCCTTATCTACGAGCAGTACTTC. This encodes CSPTRVLIYEQYF.

The chain has TRBV28 and TRBJ2-7; 9 positions match TRBD2. CDR1 is MDHEN and CDR2 is SYDVKM in the germline V gene. V dropped 7 bases and J dropped 4; count of bases not matched to a gene: 8. The CDR3 has 14 amino acids. As DNA, the CDR3 is TGTGCCAGCACCCCGTTGACTAGCGGTTACGAGCAGTACTTC. This translates into CASTPLTSGYEQYF.

This chain connects TRBV11-3 to TRBJ2-1; 12 bases map to TRBD1. Looked up from germline, CDR1 is SGHNT and CDR2 is YENEEA. This CDR3 spans 15 amino acids. The ends lost 5 bases at V and 6 bases at J; junction bases unmatched: 5. CDR3 amino acids: CASSGGTGGINEQFF. In DNA form, the CDR3 reads TGTGCCAGCAGCGGGGGGACAGGGGGCATCAATGAGCAGTTCTTC.

This clone was detected once. This rearrangement joins TRBV9 to TRBJ2-3, with 9 bases aligning to TRBD2. Germline loops: CDR1 SGDLS, CDR2 YYNGEE. V lost 4 bases to trimming and J lost 1 base; unmatched junction nucleotides: 4. This CDR3 is built from 15 residues. The CDR3 DNA sequence: TGTGCCAGCAGCCTTAGCGGGAGAGGCACAGATACGCAGTATTTT. Protein product: CASSLSGRGTDTQYF.

The V and J genes are TRBV27 and TRBJ2-7; D may be TRBD2 (7 bases). Germline CDR1 MNHEY, CDR2 SMNVEV (reference sequence). This CDR3 contains 15 residues. Trimming removed 5 bases from V and 0 bases from J, with 14 bases in between. This CDR3 reads CASSLGGGSSYEQYF. Here the CDR3 DNA reads TGTGCCAGCAGTCTAGGGGGGGGGAGCTCCTACGAGCAGTACTTC.

This clone showed up just once. The chain carries TRBV4-3 and TRBJ2-1, with D maybe TRBD2 (5 bases). The V end lost 4 bases, the J end lost 2 bases, and 6 bases lay between the germline ends. The CDR3 extends over 13 amino acids. The V gene's germline CDR1 is LGHNA and CDR2 YSLEER. CDR3 sequence reads: CASSPGTYNEQFF. The CDR3 bases are TGCGCCAGCAGCCCCGGGACCTACAATGAGCAGTTCTTC.

The chain recombines TRBV4-1 with TRBJ2-5; 10 bases fit TRBD2. Germline CDR1 reads MGHRA; CDR2 reads YSYEKL. V lost 1 base, J lost 2 bases, and 4 bases stayed unmatched. This CDR3 is built from 16 residues. The CDR3 loop reads CASSQAGTSVQETQYF. The CDR3 DNA sequence: TGCGCCAGCAGCCAAGCCGGGACTAGCGTACAAGAGACCCAGTACTTC.

The chain couples TRBV25-1 to TRBJ2-1; TRBD2 matches 11 bases. The germline gives CDR1 MGHDK, CDR2 SYGVNS. The CDR3 consists of 16 residues. The J segment lost 7 bases and the V segment lost 0 bases, leaving 5 bases of the junction unmatched. The DNA of the CDR3 is TGTGCCAGCAGTGAATATAGCGGGAGGGCCTGGAATGAGCAGTTCTTC. Amino acids: CASSEYSGRAWNEQFF.

This chain links TRBV29-1 with TRBJ1-3; no firm D call. Germline V gene lookup returns CDR1 SQVTM and CDR2 ANQGSEA. With 6 bases removed from V and 0 bases from J, the gap between germline ends came to 15 bases. The CDR3 contains 15 residues. DNA of the CDR3: TGCAGCGTAGGACTCATTAATCACTCTGGAAACACCATATATTTT. It is translated as CSVGLINHSGNTIYF.

V usage is TRBV4-1 and J usage is TRBJ1-4; 8 positions match TRBD1. V shed 0 bases and J 8 bases; nucleotides not matched to a gene: 8. CDR3 length: 16 residues. The germline V gene has CDR1 MGHRA and CDR2 YSYEKL. The CDR3 region has the DNA TGCGCCAGCAGCCAAGAGGGGAGACAGGGGAACGAAAAACTGTTTTTT. It is translated as CASSQEGRQGNEKLFF.